There are many counts of the clone carrying this T cell receptor (beta chain). The antigen remains undetermined. This entry is derived from a study of T cell repertoires in cytomegalovirus infection. TCRdb reanalysed the reads using MiXCR and keeps one entry per CDR3 protein. The sample contains 200,000 to 300,000 distinct CDR3 sequences, less than 9.5% of which appear only once. Study results and caveats: Cumulative public TCR beta family frequency identified carriers of CMV plus the relevant HLA. HLA-C-restricted CMV-specific TCR beta clonotypes were dominant in the ex vivo response.

Germline values: CDR1 LNHDA, CDR2 SQIVND (reference sequence). CDR3 length: 13 amino acids. Unmatched junction bases numbered 8, after V lost 4 bases and J lost 14 bases. This sequence originates from a human donor in good health (CMV status not recorded). Some clones in this sample may be carry-over from other donors' samples. Sequencing was performed on PBMCs. The chain combines TRBV19 with TRBJ2-1; 10 bases are shared with TRBD2. CDR3 coding DNA: TGTGCCAGTAGTACATCTAGCGGGAGTGGGGAGTTCTTC. Amino acid sequence: CASSTSSGSGEFF. Filled out from reference TRBV19 and TRBJ2-1, the complete variable domain reads DGGITQSPKYLFRKEGQNVTLSCEQNLNHDAMYWYRQDPGQGLRLIYYSQIVNDFQKGDIAEGYSVSREKKESFPLTVTSAQKNPTAFYLCASSTSSGSGEFFGPGTRLTVL.